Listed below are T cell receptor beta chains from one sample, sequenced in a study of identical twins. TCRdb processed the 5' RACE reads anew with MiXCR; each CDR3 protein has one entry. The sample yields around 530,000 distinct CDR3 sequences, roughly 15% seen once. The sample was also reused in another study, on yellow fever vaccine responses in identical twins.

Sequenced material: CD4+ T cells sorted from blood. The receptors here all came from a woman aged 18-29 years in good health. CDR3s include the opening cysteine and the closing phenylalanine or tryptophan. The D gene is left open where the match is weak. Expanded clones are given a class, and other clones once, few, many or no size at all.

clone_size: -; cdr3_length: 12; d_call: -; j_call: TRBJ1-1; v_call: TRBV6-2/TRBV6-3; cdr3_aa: CASSYVGYEAFF; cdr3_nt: TGTGCCAGCAGTTACGTAGGCTATGAAGCTTTCTTT
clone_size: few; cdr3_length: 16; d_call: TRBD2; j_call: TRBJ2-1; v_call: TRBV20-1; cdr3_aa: CSAHKTSGLSYNEQFF; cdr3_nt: TGCAGTGCTCATAAAACTAGCGGGTTATCATACAATGAGCAGTTCTTC
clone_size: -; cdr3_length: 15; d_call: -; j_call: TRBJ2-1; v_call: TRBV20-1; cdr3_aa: CSARRSRGSYNEQFF; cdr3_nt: TGCAGTGCTAGGAGATCGCGGGGCTCCTACAATGAGCAGTTCTTC
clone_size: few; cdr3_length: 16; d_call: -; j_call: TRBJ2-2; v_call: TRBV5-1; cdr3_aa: CASSFARGVNTGELFF; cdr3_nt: TGCGCCAGCAGCTTTGCCAGGGGGGTTAACACCGGGGAGCTGTTTTTT
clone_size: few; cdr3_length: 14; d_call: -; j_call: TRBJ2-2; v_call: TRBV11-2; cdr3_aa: CASSLGMGTGELFF; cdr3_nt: TGTGCCAGCAGCTTAGGCATGGGCACCGGGGAGCTGTTTTTT
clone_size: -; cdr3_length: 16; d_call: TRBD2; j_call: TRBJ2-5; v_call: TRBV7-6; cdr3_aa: CASSWGLAERVETQYF; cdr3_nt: TGTGCCAGCAGCTGGGGACTAGCGGAGCGGGTTGAGACCCAGTACTTC
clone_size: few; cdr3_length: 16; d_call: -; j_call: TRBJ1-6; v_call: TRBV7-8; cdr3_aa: CASSLPPERDNSPLHF; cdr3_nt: TGTGCCAGCAGCTTGCCGCCGGAACGGGATAATTCACCCCTCCACTTT
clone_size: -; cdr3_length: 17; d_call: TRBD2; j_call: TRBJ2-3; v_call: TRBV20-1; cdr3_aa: CSASRPSGSMFGDTQYF; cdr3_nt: TGCAGTGCTAGCCGGCCTAGCGGGAGTATGTTTGGAGATACGCAGTATTTT
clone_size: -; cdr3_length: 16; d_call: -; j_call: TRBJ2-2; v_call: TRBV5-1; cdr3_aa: CASSLGLVANTGELFF; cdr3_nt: TGCGCCAGCAGCTTGGGACTAGTCGCGAACACCGGGGAGCTGTTTTTT
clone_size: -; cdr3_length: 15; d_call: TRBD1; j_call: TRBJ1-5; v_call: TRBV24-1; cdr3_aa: CATSPGTGDNQPQHF; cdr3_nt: TGTGCCACCAGTCCGGGGACAGGGGACAATCAGCCCCAGCATTTT
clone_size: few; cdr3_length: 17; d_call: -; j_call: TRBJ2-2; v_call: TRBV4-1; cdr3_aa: CASSQDFVLANTGELFF; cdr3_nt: TGCGCCAGCAGCCAAGATTTTGTATTAGCGAACACCGGGGAGCTGTTTTTT
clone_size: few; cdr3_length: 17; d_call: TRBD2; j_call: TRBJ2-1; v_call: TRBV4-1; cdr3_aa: CASSQGSRGGLYNEQFF; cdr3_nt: TGCGCCAGCAGCCAAGGATCGCGGGGGGGACTCTACAATGAGCAGTTCTTC
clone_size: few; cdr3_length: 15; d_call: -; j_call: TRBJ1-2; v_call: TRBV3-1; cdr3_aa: CASSLREGDHYGYTF; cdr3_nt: TGTGCCAGCAGCCTCCGAGAGGGGGACCACTATGGCTACACCTTC
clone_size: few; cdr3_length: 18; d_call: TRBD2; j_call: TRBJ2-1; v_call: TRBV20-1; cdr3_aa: CSARLGTSGRGSYNEQFF; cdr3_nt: TGCAGTGCTAGACTCGGGACTAGCGGGAGGGGAAGCTACAATGAGCAGTTCTTC
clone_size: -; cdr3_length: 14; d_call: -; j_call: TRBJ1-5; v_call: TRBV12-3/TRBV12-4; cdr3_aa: CASSPGAFNQPQHF; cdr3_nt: TGTGCCAGCAGCCCCGGGGCATTCAATCAGCCCCAGCATTTT
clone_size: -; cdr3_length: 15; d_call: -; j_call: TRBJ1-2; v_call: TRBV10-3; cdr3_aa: CAISGTAGTGYGYTF; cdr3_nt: TGTGCCATCAGTGGGACAGCCGGTACTGGCTATGGCTACACCTTC
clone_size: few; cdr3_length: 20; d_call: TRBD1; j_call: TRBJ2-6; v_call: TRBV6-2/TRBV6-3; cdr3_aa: CASSSHPLGQKTSGANVLTF; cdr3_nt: TGTGCCAGCAGTTCCCACCCGCTGGGACAGAAGACATCTGGGGCCAACGTCCTGACTTTC
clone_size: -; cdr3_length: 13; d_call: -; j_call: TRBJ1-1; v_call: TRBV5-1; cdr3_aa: CASSFTEEAEAFF; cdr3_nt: TGCGCCAGCAGCTTCACCGAGGAGGCTGAAGCTTTCTTT
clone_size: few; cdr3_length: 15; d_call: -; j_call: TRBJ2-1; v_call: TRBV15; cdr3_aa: CATSRVKWQGNEQFF; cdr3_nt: TGTGCCACCAGCAGAGTTAAATGGCAGGGAAATGAGCAGTTCTTC
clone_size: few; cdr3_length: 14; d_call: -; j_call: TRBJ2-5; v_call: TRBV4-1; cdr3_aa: CASSQVRYVETQYF; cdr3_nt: TGCGCCAGCAGCCAAGTACGATACGTCGAGACCCAGTACTTC
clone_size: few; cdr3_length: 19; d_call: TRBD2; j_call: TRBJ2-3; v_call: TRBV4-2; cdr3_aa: CASSQGLAGGPFGADTQYF; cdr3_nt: TGTGCCAGCAGCCAAGGGTTAGCGGGGGGGCCCTTTGGAGCAGATACGCAGTATTTT
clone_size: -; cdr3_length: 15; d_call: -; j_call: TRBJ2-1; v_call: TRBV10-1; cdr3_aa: CASRQGTPDANEQFF; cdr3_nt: TGCGCCAGCAGACAGGGGACTCCTGACGCGAATGAGCAGTTCTTC
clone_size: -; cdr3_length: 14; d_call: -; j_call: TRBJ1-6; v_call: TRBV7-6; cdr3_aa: CASSLSRSNSPLHF; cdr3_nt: TGTGCCAGCAGCTTGTCTAGATCCAACTCACCCCTCCACTTT
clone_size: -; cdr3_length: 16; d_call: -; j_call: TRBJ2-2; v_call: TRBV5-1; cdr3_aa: CASSLATRNNTGELFF; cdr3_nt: TGCGCCAGCAGCTTGGCCACTAGGAATAACACCGGGGAGCTGTTTTTT
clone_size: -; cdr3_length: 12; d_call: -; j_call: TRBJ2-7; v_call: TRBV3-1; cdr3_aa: CASSQQGNEQYF; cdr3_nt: TGTGCCAGCAGCCAACAGGGAAACGAGCAGTACTTC
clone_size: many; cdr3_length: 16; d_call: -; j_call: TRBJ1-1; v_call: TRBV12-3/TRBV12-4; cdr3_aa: CASSFPIGLWNTEAFF; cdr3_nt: TGTGCCAGCAGTTTCCCCATTGGACTGTGGAACACTGAAGCTTTCTTT
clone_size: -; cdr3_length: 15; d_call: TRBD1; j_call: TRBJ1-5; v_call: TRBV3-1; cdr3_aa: CASSQGDRGRQPQHF; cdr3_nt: TGTGCCAGCAGCCAAGGGGACAGGGGGCGTCAGCCCCAGCATTTT
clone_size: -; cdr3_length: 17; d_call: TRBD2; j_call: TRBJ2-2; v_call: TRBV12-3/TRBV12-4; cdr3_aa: CASSLSGGGRATGELFF; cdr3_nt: TGTGCCAGCAGTTTATCCGGAGGCGGGAGGGCCACCGGGGAGCTGTTTTTT
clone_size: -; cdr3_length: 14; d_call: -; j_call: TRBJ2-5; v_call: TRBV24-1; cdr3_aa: CATSDFTTDETQYF; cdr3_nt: TGTGCCACCAGTGATTTTACGACAGACGAGACCCAGTACTTC
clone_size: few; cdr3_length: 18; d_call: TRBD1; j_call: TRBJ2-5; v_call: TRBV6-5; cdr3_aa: CASSYSKSGIRGIGPQYF; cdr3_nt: TGTGCCAGCAGTTACTCGAAGTCGGGAATCAGGGGGATAGGACCCCAGTACTTC
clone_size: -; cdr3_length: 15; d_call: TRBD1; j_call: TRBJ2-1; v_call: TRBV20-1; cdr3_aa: CSATPGGQGYDEQFF; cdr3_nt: TGCAGTGCCACCCCCGGCGGACAGGGATACGATGAGCAGTTCTTC
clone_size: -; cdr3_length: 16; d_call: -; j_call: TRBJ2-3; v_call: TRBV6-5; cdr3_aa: CASSYSPPRGTDTQYF; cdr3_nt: TGTGCCAGCAGTTACTCACCTCCGAGGGGCACAGATACGCAGTATTTT
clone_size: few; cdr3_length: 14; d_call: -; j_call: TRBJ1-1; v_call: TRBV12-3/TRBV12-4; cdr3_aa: CASSRRGSVTEAFF; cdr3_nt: TGTGCCAGCAGTCGTCGGGGGAGTGTCACTGAAGCTTTCTTT
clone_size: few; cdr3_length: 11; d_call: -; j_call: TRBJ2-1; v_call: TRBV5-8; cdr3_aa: CASRSLIEQFF; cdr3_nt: TGTGCCAGCAGGAGCCTCATTGAGCAGTTCTTC
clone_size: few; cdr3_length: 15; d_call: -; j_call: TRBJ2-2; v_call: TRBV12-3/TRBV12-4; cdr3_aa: CASTLGQINTGELFF; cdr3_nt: TGTGCCAGCACCTTGGGGCAGATCAACACCGGGGAGCTGTTTTTT
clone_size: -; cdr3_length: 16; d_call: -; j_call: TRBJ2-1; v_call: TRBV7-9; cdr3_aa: CASSLAFGTPLNEQFF; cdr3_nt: TGTGCCAGCAGCTTAGCTTTCGGGACCCCTCTTAATGAGCAGTTCTTC
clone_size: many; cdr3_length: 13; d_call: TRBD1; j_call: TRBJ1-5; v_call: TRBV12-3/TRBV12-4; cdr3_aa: CASRRTGGQPQHF; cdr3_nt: TGTGCCAGCAGACGGACAGGGGGTCAGCCCCAGCATTTT
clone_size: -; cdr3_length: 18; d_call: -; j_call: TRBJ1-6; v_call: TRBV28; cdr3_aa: CASIQPSGPWGYNSPLHF; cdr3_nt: TGTGCCAGCATCCAACCGTCGGGTCCCTGGGGCTATAATTCACCCCTCCACTTT
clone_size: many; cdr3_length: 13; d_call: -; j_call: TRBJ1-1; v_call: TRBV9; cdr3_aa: CASSVGGVGEAFF; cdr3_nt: TGTGCCAGCAGCGTAGGAGGCGTCGGTGAAGCTTTCTTT